The rows below give T cell receptor beta chains drawn from one sample of a study of patients and donors after allogeneic stem cell transplantation. One entry per CDR3 protein results from TCRdb running MiXCR on the RT-PCR reads. The data contain approximately 430,000 distinct CDR3 sequences, about a sixth of them seen just once; the ten biggest clones take up 7.2%. Sequenced sample: blood, either unsorted or a sorted T cell fraction (not recorded which). The receptors were sampled from a human donor who was either an allogeneic HSCT recipient or a stem cell or donor lymphocyte infusion donor (not recorded which). It is not recorded whose cells these are; they may come from a transplant donor. Both conserved end residues are part of each CDR3. The order of the fields is clone size, V gene, CDR3 length, J gene, D gene, CDR3 DNA, CDR3 protein. A D gene is named only where the DNA matches it firmly. Expanded clones get a size class; other rows say once, few or many, or leave the size out.

clone size: few
V gene: TRBV7-2
CDR3 length: 15
J gene: TRBJ2-7
D gene: TRBD1
CDR3 DNA: TGTGCCAGCAGCTTAGCGCCAGGGGGCAGGTACGAGCAGTACTTC
CDR3 protein: CASSLAPGGRYEQYF

clone size: -
V gene: TRBV9
CDR3 length: 15
J gene: TRBJ2-1
D gene: TRBD2
CDR3 DNA: TGTGCCAGCAGCGCTCGTGGGAGGGCAGTCGATGAGCAGTTCTTC
CDR3 protein: CASSARGRAVDEQFF

clone size: many
V gene: TRBV12-3/TRBV12-4
CDR3 length: 13
J gene: TRBJ2-2
D gene: -
CDR3 DNA: TGTGCCAGCAGCACCAGGGGTATCGGGGAGCTGTTTTTT
CDR3 protein: CASSTRGIGELFF

clone size: few
V gene: TRBV12-3/TRBV12-4
CDR3 length: 17
J gene: TRBJ1-6
D gene: -
CDR3 DNA: TGTGCCAGCAGTTTAGGCTCAGATCGACAGTGGGGTTCACCCCTCCACTTT
CDR3 protein: CASSLGSDRQWGSPLHF

clone size: few
V gene: TRBV11-2
CDR3 length: 18
J gene: TRBJ2-7
D gene: TRBD2
CDR3 DNA: TGTGCCAGCAGCTCGGGACTAGCGGGAAGGTTAGTCTCCTACGAGCAGTACTTC
CDR3 protein: CASSSGLAGRLVSYEQYF

clone size: few
V gene: TRBV20-1
CDR3 length: 15
J gene: TRBJ1-2
D gene: -
CDR3 DNA: TGCAGTGCTAGAAAACCCACAGGGCGCGCCTATGGCTACACCTTC
CDR3 protein: CSARKPTGRAYGYTF

clone size: few
V gene: TRBV9
CDR3 length: 16
J gene: TRBJ1-1
D gene: -
CDR3 DNA: TGTGCCAGCAGCGCTCACACTCTTCTCAACCCCACTGAAGCTTTCTTT
CDR3 protein: CASSAHTLLNPTEAFF

clone size: -
V gene: TRBV9
CDR3 length: 15
J gene: TRBJ2-1
D gene: -
CDR3 DNA: TGTGCCAGCAGCGTAGGTCCGGACCCCTACAATGAGCAGTTCTTC
CDR3 protein: CASSVGPDPYNEQFF

clone size: once
V gene: TRBV11-2
CDR3 length: 17
J gene: TRBJ2-2
D gene: -
CDR3 DNA: TGTGCCAGCAGCCTCTACCCCCGCGGGACGAACACCGGGGAGCTGTTTTTT
CDR3 protein: CASSLYPRGTNTGELFF

clone size: few
V gene: TRBV11-3
CDR3 length: 13
J gene: TRBJ2-2
D gene: -
CDR3 DNA: TGTGCCAGCAGCTTACCGGACAGCGGGGAGCTGTTTTTT
CDR3 protein: CASSLPDSGELFF

clone size: -
V gene: TRBV6-2/TRBV6-3
CDR3 length: 14
J gene: TRBJ1-2
D gene: TRBD1
CDR3 DNA: TGTGCCAGCAGTTATGGGACAGGGAGATATGGCTACACCTTC
CDR3 protein: CASSYGTGRYGYTF

clone size: few
V gene: TRBV7-2
CDR3 length: 15
J gene: TRBJ2-1
D gene: -
CDR3 DNA: TGTGCCAGCAGCCAGATGAAGGCTCCCTACAATGAGCAGTTCTTC
CDR3 protein: CASSQMKAPYNEQFF

clone size: -
V gene: TRBV18
CDR3 length: 13
J gene: TRBJ1-1
D gene: -
CDR3 DNA: TGTGCCAGCCCGAGGGGGGGCCTGTCTGAAGCTTTCTTT
CDR3 protein: CASPRGGLSEAFF

clone size: -
V gene: TRBV25-1
CDR3 length: 12
J gene: TRBJ2-7
D gene: -
CDR3 DNA: TGTGCCATCGAGACAGGAGTGTACGAGCAGTACTTC
CDR3 protein: CAIETGVYEQYF

clone size: -
V gene: TRBV4-2
CDR3 length: 13
J gene: TRBJ2-1
D gene: -
CDR3 DNA: TGTGCCAGCAGCCAAACGTCGCTCAATGAGCAGTTCTTC
CDR3 protein: CASSQTSLNEQFF

clone size: -
V gene: TRBV7-8
CDR3 length: 15
J gene: TRBJ2-1
D gene: TRBD1
CDR3 DNA: TGTGCCAGCAGCTTAACTAGGGGGCGCCGGGATGAGCAGTTCTTC
CDR3 protein: CASSLTRGRRDEQFF

clone size: few
V gene: TRBV11-3
CDR3 length: 14
J gene: TRBJ2-2
D gene: -
CDR3 DNA: TGTGCCAGCAGCCACAGCGGGTCCACCGGGGAGCTGTTTTTT
CDR3 protein: CASSHSGSTGELFF

clone size: -
V gene: TRBV27
CDR3 length: 14
J gene: TRBJ1-1
D gene: -
CDR3 DNA: TGTGCCAGCAGTTTGTTGCGTCCGAACACTGAAGCTTTCTTT
CDR3 protein: CASSLLRPNTEAFF

clone size: -
V gene: TRBV2
CDR3 length: 15
J gene: TRBJ1-5
D gene: -
CDR3 DNA: TGTGCCAGCAGTGATGTCCGGGACAACAATCAGCCCCAGCATTTT
CDR3 protein: CASSDVRDNNQPQHF

clone size: -
V gene: TRBV7-6
CDR3 length: 20
J gene: TRBJ2-1
D gene: TRBD2
CDR3 DNA: TGTGCCAGCAGCTTAGTCACGGGACTAGCGGGAGGAAGTCCCCTCAATGAGCAGTTCTTC
CDR3 protein: CASSLVTGLAGGSPLNEQFF

clone size: few
V gene: TRBV7-7
CDR3 length: 18
J gene: TRBJ2-2
D gene: TRBD2
CDR3 DNA: TGTGCTAGCAGCCAATTCTGGACTAGCGGGGGGGCTGTCGGGGAGCTGTTTTTT
CDR3 protein: CASSQFWTSGGAVGELFF

clone size: few
V gene: TRBV3-1
CDR3 length: 14
J gene: TRBJ1-5
D gene: -
CDR3 DNA: TGTGCCAGCAGCCAAGTAAAGGGTGGGCAGCCCCAGCATTTT
CDR3 protein: CASSQVKGGQPQHF

clone size: few
V gene: TRBV3-1
CDR3 length: 14
J gene: TRBJ1-6
D gene: -
CDR3 DNA: TGTGCCAGCAGCCAAGATCTCCTGGGGTCACCCCTCCACTTT
CDR3 protein: CASSQDLLGSPLHF

clone size: -
V gene: TRBV28
CDR3 length: 10
J gene: TRBJ2-7
D gene: -
CDR3 DNA: TGTGCCAGCAAGAACTACGAGCAGTACTTC
CDR3 protein: CASKNYEQYF

clone size: -
V gene: TRBV4-2
CDR3 length: 18
J gene: TRBJ1-3
D gene: TRBD1
CDR3 DNA: TGTGCCAGCAGCCAAATGAACTCCCGGGACAGGGAGAGAAACACCATATATTTT
CDR3 protein: CASSQMNSRDRERNTIYF

clone size: -
V gene: TRBV21-1
CDR3 length: 16
J gene: TRBJ2-7
D gene: -
CDR3 DNA: TGTGCCAGCAGCCCCGGGGCAGGGAGTAAATTCTACGAGCAGTACTTC
CDR3 protein: CASSPGAGSKFYEQYF

clone size: few
V gene: TRBV2
CDR3 length: 17
J gene: TRBJ2-6
D gene: TRBD1
CDR3 DNA: TGTGCCAGCTCAACTGGACAGGGAAAGGCTGGGGCCAACGTCCTGACTTTC
CDR3 protein: CASSTGQGKAGANVLTF

clone size: once
V gene: TRBV6-2/TRBV6-3
CDR3 length: 13
J gene: TRBJ1-4
D gene: -
CDR3 DNA: TGTGCCAGCAGTTACTCGACAGGTCAAAAACTGTTTTTT
CDR3 protein: CASSYSTGQKLFF

clone size: once
V gene: TRBV11-1
CDR3 length: 15
J gene: TRBJ2-7
D gene: -
CDR3 DNA: TGTGCCAGCAGCCCGCAGACCGGGCTCTCCTACGAGCAGTACTTC
CDR3 protein: CASSPQTGLSYEQYF